The rows below give T cell receptor beta chains drawn from one sample of a study of cytomegalovirus exposure and HLA in healthy donors. Data came from immunoSEQ multiplex PCR; TCRdb stores just in-frame clones and leaves some out. Among about 160,000 clones listed, under 80% were seen once. Sample: PBMCs. The receptors derive from a female donor in good health and CMV-seronegative. CDR3s include the opening cysteine and the closing phenylalanine or tryptophan. A D gene is named only where the DNA matches it firmly. Only part of the rows carry a size: once, few, many, or a class if the clone is expanded.

v_call	j_call	clone_size	d_call	cdr3_aa	cdr3_nt
TRBV11-2	TRBJ2-7	few	TRBD2	CASSLPAGGGLEQYF	TGTGCCAGCAGCTTACCTGCCGGGGGGGGCCTCGAGCAGTACTTC
TRBV12-2	TRBJ2-3	.	.	CASRFSGSGGGTDTQYF	TGTGCAAGTCGCTTCTCGGGTAGCGGGGGGGGTACAGATACGCAGTATTTT
TRBV29-1	TRBJ1-1	.	TRBD1	CSVKDRETHTEAFF	TGCAGCGTGAAGGACAGGGAGACCCACACTGAAGCTTTCTTT
TRBV5-1	TRBJ2-5	once	.	CASSFYSSQETQYF	TGCGCCAGCAGCTTCTATAGCTCCCAAGAGACCCAGTACTTC
TRBV19	TRBJ2-6	.	TRBD1	CASSSTGVSGANVLTF	TGTGCCAGTAGTAGCACAGGGGTCTCTGGGGCCAACGTCCTGACTTTC
TRBV29-1	TRBJ2-3	.	.	CSVKHTDTQYF	TGCAGCGTGAAGCACACAGATACGCAGTATTTT
TRBV13	TRBJ1-2	.	.	CASSRNRDTLNYGYTF	TGTGCCAGCAGCCGTAACCGGGACACTTTAAACTATGGCTACACCTTC
TRBV5-1	TRBJ2-3	few	.	CASSRSAGASTDTQYF	TGCGCCAGCAGCCGGTCGGCGGGCGCGAGCACAGATACGCAGTATTTT
TRBV9	TRBJ2-7	.	TRBD1	CASSVGDRGFEPGEQYF	TGTGCCAGCAGCGTAGGGGACAGGGGGTTCGAACCGGGCGAGCAGTACTTC
TRBV7-8	TRBJ1-6	.	.	CASSLIAGYNSPLHF	TGTGCCAGCAGCTTAATTGCAGGTTATAATTCACCCCTCCACTTT
TRBV30	TRBJ1-5	.	TRBD1	CAWRDRGNQPQHF	TGTGCCTGGAGAGACAGGGGCAATCAGCCCCAGCATTTT
TRBV5-5	TRBJ1-5	.	TRBD1	CASSFSDRDNQPQHF	TGTGCCAGCAGCTTTAGCGACAGGGACAATCAGCCCCAGCATTTT
TRBV5-1	TRBJ2-1	.	TRBD2	CASSSLAGGPNEQFF	TGCGCCAGCAGCTCGCTAGCGGGAGGGCCCAATGAGCAGTTCTTC
TRBV5-4	TRBJ2-1	.	.	CASSFSGLSSYNEQFF	TGTGCCAGCAGCTTTTCAGGCCTGAGCTCCTACAATGAGCAGTTCTTC
TRBV5-4	TRBJ1-1	.	.	CASSYTGTREAFF	TGTGCCAGCAGCTATACAGGGACCCGAGAAGCTTTCTTT
TRBV18	TRBJ2-2	.	TRBD2	CASSPNKGLAGGKNTGELFF	TGTGCCAGCTCACCTAACAAAGGACTAGCGGGGGGCAAGAACACCGGGGAGCTGTTTTTT
TRBV7-6	TRBJ2-2	.	.	CASSQGGFTGELFF	TGTGCCAGCAGCCAGGGGGGTTTCACCGGGGAGCTGTTTTTT
TRBV11-2	TRBJ2-7	.	.	CASSLERPGVLAYEQYF	TGTGCCAGCAGCTTAGAAAGGCCGGGAGTCCTAGCCTACGAGCAGTACTTC
TRBV25-1	TRBJ2-2	.	.	CASSESRGNTGELFF	TGTGCCAGCAGTGAATCTCGGGGAAACACCGGGGAGCTGTTTTTT
TRBV19	TRBJ2-5	.	TRBD1	CASSIRDSQETQYF	TGTGCCAGTAGTATTAGGGACAGCCAAGAGACCCAGTACTTC
TRBV2	TRBJ2-5	few	.	CASSEPRTGRGETQYF	TGTGCCAGCAGTGAACCAAGGACAGGGCGGGGGGAGACCCAGTACTTC
TRBV7-9	TRBJ1-5	.	.	CASSLNRGQPQHF	TGTGCCAGCAGCTTAAATCGGGGTCAGCCCCAGCATTTT
TRBV7-9	TRBJ2-3	.	TRBD1	CASSLGDRSPDTQYF	TGTGCCAGCAGCTTAGGGGACAGGAGCCCAGATACGCAGTATTTT
TRBV2	TRBJ2-3	.	.	CASSERISTDTQYF	TGTGCCAGCAGTGAGAGGATTAGCACAGATACGCAGTATTTT